The next 2 T cell receptor beta chains were all read from a single sample in a study of shared clonotypes between healthy human individuals (dated by TCRdb to 2019 to 2021). The library was prepared using the immunoSEQ multiplex PCR assay. Not all clones reach the TCRdb copy of this immuneACCESS table, which keeps in-frame sequences only. Checked studies attribute under half of the gap to unresolved V genes and leave the rest unexplained. This sample gives about 1.5 million clones in total; roughly 96% of them show up just once. Over 1% of the sample is held by the ten biggest clonotypes. The source material was naive CD4+ T cells sorted from blood. According to the study, the label for this sample's cell subset or site signals: CD45RA+ positively selected. The receptors were sampled from a young man in good health.

This chain uses TRBV5-1 with TRBJ2-3; D is undetermined. The CDR3 loop spans 15 amino acids. The germline V and J ends were trimmed by 0 bases and 2 bases, with 10 bases remaining between them. CDR1 is SGHRS, CDR2 YFSETQ, per germline. CDR3 bases: TGCGCCAGCAGCTTGGACAACCAAAACACAGATACGCAGTATTTT. Its protein is CASSLDNQNTDTQYF. The variable domain in full, completed from reference TRBV5-1 and TRBJ2-3, reads KAGVTQTPRYLIKTRGQQVTLSCSPISGHRSVSWYQQTPGQGLQFLFEYFSETQRNKGNFPGRFSGRQFSNSRSEMNVSTLELGDSALYLCASSLDNQNTDTQYFGPGTRLTVL.

Note on this clone: Different DNA sequences within this sample yield the same CDR3. The chain is built from TRBV10-3 and TRBJ1-5; TRBD1 is a possible D gene (5 bases). Germline V gene sequence: CDR1 ENHRY, CDR2 SYGVKD. The CDR3 has 13 residues. The V gene lost 4 bases and the J gene lost 4 bases, with 8 bases spanning the gap. The DNA of the CDR3 is TGTGCCATCAGTGGGCAGGGTAATCAGCCCCAGCATTTT. This encodes CAISGQGNQPQHF.